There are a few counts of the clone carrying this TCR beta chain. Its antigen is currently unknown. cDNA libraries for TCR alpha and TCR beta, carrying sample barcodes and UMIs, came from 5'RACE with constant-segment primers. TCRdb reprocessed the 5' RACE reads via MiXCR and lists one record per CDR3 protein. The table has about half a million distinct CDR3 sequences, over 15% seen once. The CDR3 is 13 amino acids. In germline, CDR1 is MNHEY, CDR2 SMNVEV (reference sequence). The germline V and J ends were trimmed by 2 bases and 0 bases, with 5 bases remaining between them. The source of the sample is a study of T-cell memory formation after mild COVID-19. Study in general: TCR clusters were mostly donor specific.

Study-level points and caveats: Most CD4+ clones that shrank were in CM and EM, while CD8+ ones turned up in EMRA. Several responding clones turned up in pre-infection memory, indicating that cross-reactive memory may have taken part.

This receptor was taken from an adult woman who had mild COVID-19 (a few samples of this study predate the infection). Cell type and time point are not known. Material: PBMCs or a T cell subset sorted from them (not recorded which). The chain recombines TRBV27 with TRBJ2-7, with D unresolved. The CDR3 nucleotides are TGTGCCAGCAGTTTACAGGACTCCTACGAGCAGTACTTC. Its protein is CASSLQDSYEQYF.